This T cell receptor beta chain was recorded in a study of cytomegalovirus exposure and HLA in healthy donors. PCR employed 60 Vbeta and 13 Jbeta primers. Repertoires were generated with immunoSEQ multiplex PCR, while TCRdb's copy carries only in-frame clones and drops some. Of 180,000 or so clones in the sample, 60% to 80% are singletons; the top ten hold over 12%. Findings of the study overall: In a later analysis, TCR beta V- and J-gene trimming was associated with a missense DCLRE1C variant. Upon later analysis, TCR association rates were observed to vary by HLA locus, being highest for DRB1 and lowest for HLA-C. A later analysis found most CMV-associated TCR beta chains apparently HLA-restricted.

Regarding this clone: Its antigen is not known.

V was cut by 4 bases and J by 6 bases, with 19 bases left in between. This CDR3 spans 16 amino acids. In germline, CDR1 is SGHRS, CDR2 YFSETQ. Material: PBMCs. The origin of this receptor is a man aged 45 to 65 in good health and CMV-seropositive. V is TRBV5-1 and J is TRBJ2-2, with D maybe TRBD2 (6 bases). The chain's CDR3 is CASSLGTSKFAGELFF. DNA of the CDR3: TGCGCCAGCAGCCTCGGGACTTCGAAGTTTGCCGGGGAGCTGTTTTTT.